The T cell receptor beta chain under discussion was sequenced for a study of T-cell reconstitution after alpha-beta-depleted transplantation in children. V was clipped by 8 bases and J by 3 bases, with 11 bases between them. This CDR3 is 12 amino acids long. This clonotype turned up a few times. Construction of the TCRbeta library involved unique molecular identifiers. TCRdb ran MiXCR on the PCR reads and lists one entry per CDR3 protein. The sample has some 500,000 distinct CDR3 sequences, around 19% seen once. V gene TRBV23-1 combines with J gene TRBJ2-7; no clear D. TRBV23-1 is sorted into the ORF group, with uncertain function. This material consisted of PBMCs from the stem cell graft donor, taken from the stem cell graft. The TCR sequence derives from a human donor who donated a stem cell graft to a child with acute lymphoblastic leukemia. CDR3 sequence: CASSWTYYEQYF. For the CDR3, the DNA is TGCGCCAGCTCCTGGACCTACTACGAGCAGTACTTC.